Following are 16 T cell receptor beta chains from one sample sequenced in a study of shared clonotypes between healthy human individuals (dated by TCRdb to the early 2020s). The library was produced with the immunoSEQ multiplex PCR assay. TCRdb's version of the immuneACCESS table is confined to in-frame rearrangements and falls short of the full clone set. An unresolved V gene accounts for under half of the shortfall where checked; the remainder is of unknown origin. A total of 650,000 to 700,000 clones appear in this sample, about nine tenths of them only once. Clones ranked in the top ten supply 34% of the sample. Sequenced material: memory CD8+ T cells from PBMCs. The sample's cell subset or site label, decoded: CD45RO+ cells pooled with CCR7-negative TemRA cells. The receptors derive from a man between 18 and 29 years old in good health. Some clones in this sample may be carry-over from other donors' samples.

The chain has TRBV7-3 and TRBJ2-7, with 8 bases aligning to TRBD2. Trimming removed 8 bases from V and 5 bases from J; junction bases left unmatched: 8. The CDR3 extends over 13 amino acids. In germline, CDR1 is SGHTA, CDR2 FQGTGA. The CDR3 here is CASSAGGSDEQYF. For the CDR3, the DNA is TGTGCCAGCTCGGCGGGGGGCTCGGACGAGCAGTACTTC.

The V call is TRBV9, the J call TRBJ1-4; 10 positions match TRBD1. The length of the CDR3 is 17 residues. With V trimmed by 3 bases and J by 4 bases, 9 bases remained unmatched. The germline V gene encodes CDR1 SGDLS and CDR2 YYNGEE. The CDR3 coding sequence is TGTGCCAGCAGCGCGACAGGGGGCAAGGTCCTTAATGAAAAACTGTTTTTT. Amino acids: CASSATGGKVLNEKLFF.

The V call is TRBV28, the J call TRBJ1-5, with a weak D call TRBD1 (5 bases). V lost 7 bases and J lost 6, with 19 bases in between. The CDR3 loop spans 15 amino acids. Germline values: CDR1 MDHEN, CDR2 SYDVKM. The CDR3 DNA is TGTGCCAGCACCCCGGAGGGGCGGCTGGTTCAGCCCCAGCATTTT. Encoded protein: CASTPEGRLVQPQHF.

CDR3 nucleotides: TGTGCCAGCAGTTACGCGCGGGAGTATCCCTACGAGCAGTACTTC. This sequence encodes CASSYAREYPYEQYF. This chain connects TRBV6-6 to TRBJ2-7; 7 nucleotides line up with TRBD2. V was clipped by 2 bases and J by 2 bases; unmatched bases: 6. Germline values: CDR1 MNHNY, CDR2 SVGAGI (reference sequence). The CDR3 extends over 15 amino acids.

J is TRBJ2-2 and V is TRBV5-4; TRBD1 is a possible D gene (7 bases). Trimming took off 3 bases at V and 6 bases at J, with 18 bases between the two ends. CDR1 is SGHNT, CDR2 YYREEE, per germline (reference sequence). This CDR3 spans 16 amino acids. The CDR3 nucleotides read TGTGCCAGCAGCTCTCGACAGGGAGGTCAGCCCGGGGAGCTGTTTTTT. It codes for CASSSRQGGQPGELFF. The variable domain in full, completed from reference TRBV5-4 and TRBJ2-2, reads ETGVTQSPTHLIKTRGQQVTLRCSSQSGHNTVSWYQQALGQGPQFIFQYYREEENGRGNFPPRFSGLQFPNYSSELNVNALELDDSALYLCASSSRQGGQPGELFFGEGSRLTVL.

This clone was detected once. The chain is built from TRBV9 and TRBJ2-7; TRBD1 matches 7 bases. V was pared by 4 bases and J by 3 bases, with 13 bases of the junction left unmatched. The CDR3 loop spans 16 amino acids. Germline V CDR1 and CDR2: SGDLS, YYNGEE. CDR3: CASSPHADRPYYEQYF. The CDR3 DNA reads as TGTGCCAGCAGCCCTCATGCGGACAGGCCGTACTACGAGCAGTACTTC. Full variable domain (remainder filled in from reference TRBV9 and TRBJ2-7): DSGVTQTPKHLITATGQRVTLRCSPRSGDLSVYWYQQSLDQGLQFLIQYYNGEERAKGNILERFSAQQFPDLHSELNLSSLELGDSALYFCASSPHADRPYYEQYFGPGTRLTVT.

This chain uses TRBV6-4 with TRBJ2-1; 11 bases agree with TRBD2. The V and J ends lost 6 bases and 7 bases, in that order; junction bases with no gene match: 8. The CDR3 length is 15 residues. Per the germline V gene, CDR1 is MRHNA and CDR2 is SNTAGT. CDR3 loop: CASSKLAGDRNEQFF. CDR3 in DNA: TGTGCCAGCAGCAAACTAGCGGGAGATAGAAATGAGCAGTTCTTC.

A word on this clone: At the DNA level, this CDR3 is encoded by other sequences in the same sample as well. The V gene is TRBV5-6, the J gene TRBJ2-6; D gene unclear. The germline V and J ends were trimmed by 2 bases and 0 bases, with 6 bases remaining between them. This CDR3 spans 15 amino acids. CDR1 and CDR2 (germline): SGHDT, YYEEEE. CDR3 protein: CASSFGSSGANVLTF. DNA for the CDR3: TGTGCCAGCAGCTTTGGCAGCTCTGGGGCCAACGTCCTGACTTTC.

The rearrangement links TRBV7-9 to TRBJ1-2; D perhaps matches TRBD1 (6 bases). CDR3 size: 15 residues. The V end was cut by 4 bases, the J end by 2 bases, with 14 bases between. Germline CDR1 reads SEHNR; CDR2 reads FQNEAQ (reference sequence). The CDR3 is CASSSSGGLNYGYTF. The DNA of the CDR3 is TGTGCCAGCAGCTCTAGCGGGGGCTTAAACTATGGCTACACCTTC. The variable domain in full, with the rest retrieved from reference TRBV7-9 and TRBJ1-2, is DTGVSQNPRHKITKRGQNVTFRCDPISEHNRLYWYRQTLGQGPEFLTYFQNEAQLEKSRLLSDRFSAERPKGSFSTLEIQRTEQGDSAMYLCASSSSGGLNYGYTFGSGTRLTVV.

V gene TRBV15 combines with J gene TRBJ2-7, with D perhaps TRBD1 or TRBD2 (5 bases each). V was trimmed by 4 bases and J by 5 bases, leaving 21 bases between them. The CDR3 is 16 amino acids. Per the germline V gene, CDR1 is LNHNV and CDR2 is YYDKDF (reference sequence). The CDR3 here is CATSNPIFDGTHEQYF. CDR3 DNA: TGTGCCACCAGCAATCCCATCTTCGACGGGACCCACGAGCAGTACTTC. Looking up the rest from reference TRBV15 and TRBJ2-7 gives the full variable domain: DAMVIQNPRYQVTQFGKPVTLSCSQTLNHNVMYWYQQKSSQAPKLLFHYYDKDFNNEADTPDNFQSRRPNTSFCFLDIRSPGLGDTAMYLCATSNPIFDGTHEQYFGPGTRLTVT.

The chain joins TRBV10-3 to TRBJ2-7; 7 bases fit TRBD1. Germline V gene data show CDR1 as ENHRY and CDR2 as SYGVKD. The CDR3 length is 15 residues. J was trimmed by 2 bases and V by 2 bases; bases with no gene match: 6. Here the CDR3 reads CAISEVIGQAYEQYF. DNA for the CDR3: TGTGCCATCAGTGAGGTAATAGGACAGGCCTACGAGCAGTACTTC.

V gene TRBV5-6 combines with J gene TRBJ2-5, with 7 bases matching TRBD1. Matching the DNA end better, TRBJ2-7 makes the J call doubtful. This CDR3 is built from 12 residues. Germline V gene lookup returns CDR1 SGHDT and CDR2 YYEEEE. CDR3 sequence reads: CASSVGTAEQYF. CDR3 DNA: TGTGCCAGCAGCGTGGGGACAGCCGAGCAGTACTTC.

With regard to this clone: Other DNA sequences in this sample translate to the same CDR3. The chain couples TRBV9 to TRBJ2-7, with D possibly TRBD2 on 6 matching bases. The CDR3 sequence is 13 residues long. Germline V gene data show CDR1 as SGDLS and CDR2 as YYNGEE. V was shortened by 2 bases and J by 1 base, with 7 bases between the two germline ends. The CDR3 DNA follows: TGTGCCAGCAGCGTGGGGGGTTCCTACGAGCAGTACTTC. Residues: CASSVGGSYEQYF.

The gene calls are TRBV4-2 and TRBJ2-7; 10 bases match TRBD2. V dropped 4 bases and J dropped 2; count of bases not matched to a gene: 14. The CDR3 covers 18 residues. Germline V gene data show CDR1 as LGHNA and CDR2 as YNFKEQ. The CDR3 nucleotides read TGTGCCAGCAGCCCGCAGGAGGGTGCAGCGGGAGGGCCCTACGAGCAGTACTTC. This gives the protein CASSPQEGAAGGPYEQYF.

The rearrangement uses TRBV4-3 and TRBJ2-1, with 8 positions matching TRBD2. Germline V lookup: CDR1 LGHNA, CDR2 YSLEER. V was clipped by 7 bases and J by 8 bases; unmatched bases: 13. This CDR3 spans 15 amino acids. The CDR3: CASTGGTSGLDEQFF. The CDR3 nucleotides are TGCGCCAGCACGGGAGGTACTAGCGGTCTCGATGAGCAGTTCTTC.

V gene TRBV7-9 combines with J gene TRBJ2-2; TRBD1 aligns across 7 bases. With 5 bases clipped from V and 6 bases from J, the junction kept 18 bases outside the gene matches. Germline CDR1 SEHNR, CDR2 FQNEAQ (reference sequence). The CDR3 runs 18 residues. The CDR3 region is CASSPRQGLAPRAGELFF. CDR3 coding DNA: TGTGCCAGCAGCCCAAGACAGGGCCTAGCCCCACGGGCCGGGGAGCTGTTTTTT.